This entry lists 10 T cell receptor beta chains sequenced from one sample in a study of cytomegalovirus exposure and HLA in healthy donors. Clones were read by immunoSEQ multiplex PCR, and TCRdb kept only the in-frame ones, dropping some. The sample shows around 130,000 clones, over 85% of them seen only once. The sequenced sample consisted of PBMCs. The receptor set was obtained from a man younger than 40 in good health and CMV-seronegative.

The chain uses TRBV6-5 and TRBJ1-1, with D possibly matching TRBD1 (6 bases). Per germline, CDR1 MNHEY and CDR2 SVGAGI. Between the trimmed V and J ends, which lost 0 bases and 4 bases, there was a span of 12 bases. The CDR3 loop spans 15 amino acids. The CDR3 DNA follows: TGTGCCAGCAGTTACTCGGGGGCGGATAGCACTGAAGCTTTCTTT. Translated, it gives CASSYSGADSTEAFF.

V gene TRBV7-9 combines with J gene TRBJ2-1, with TRBD1 matching over 9 bases. The CDR3 runs 15 residues. Germline V gives CDR1 SEHNR, CDR2 FQNEAQ (reference sequence). After removal of 4 bases from V and 4 bases from J, the junction contained 5 bases not matched to a gene. Here the CDR3 DNA reads TGTGCCAGCAGCTACAGGGGGCGAGGGTACAATGAGCAGTTCTTC. The encoded protein is CASSYRGRGYNEQFF.

The J gene is TRBJ2-7, the V gene TRBV7-2, with 12 bases lining up with TRBD2. Germline CDR1 and CDR2: SGHTA and FQGNSA. Trimming removed 3 bases from V and 0 bases from J; junction bases left unmatched: 3. CDR3 length: 16 residues. In DNA form, the CDR3 reads TGTGCCAGCAGCTTGGGGGGACTAGCGGGCTCCTACGAGCAGTACTTC. Translating gives CASSLGGLAGSYEQYF. The whole variable domain, remainder taken from reference TRBV7-2 and TRBJ2-7, is GAGVSQSPSNKVTEKGKDVELRCDPISGHTALYWYRQSLGQGLEFLIYFQGNSAPDKSGLPSDRFSAERTGGSVSTLTIQRTQQEDSAVYLCASSLGGLAGSYEQYFGPGTRLTVT.

The sample holds a few counts of this clone. The chain joins TRBV4-1 to TRBJ1-2; a weak D match, TRBD1 (5 bases). The CDR3 totals 15 residues. V lost 1 base and J lost 7, with 16 bases in between. The germline gives CDR1 MGHRA, CDR2 YSYEKL. CDR3 bases: TGCGCCAGCAGCCAAGTCGGGGGAGTAGTTCGTGGCTACACCTTC. Translating gives CASSQVGGVVRGYTF.

V and J are TRBV19 and TRBJ1-5, with D tentatively TRBD1 (6 bases). V was pared by 6 bases and J by 0 bases, with 33 bases between. The CDR3 extends over 22 amino acids. The germline gives CDR1 LNHDA, CDR2 SQIVND (reference sequence). CDR3 sequence: CASSLGGAWVIYFPYSNQPQHF. CDR3 coding DNA: TGTGCCAGTAGCCTAGGGGGTGCCTGGGTCATATATTTTCCATATAGCAATCAGCCCCAGCATTTT.

This clone occurred a few times. This rearrangement joins TRBV7-9 to TRBJ2-7; D gene uncertain. The CDR3 extends over 12 amino acids. The V end was cut by 2 bases, the J end by 6 bases, with 8 bases between. Germline CDR1 SEHNR, CDR2 FQNEAQ (reference sequence). The CDR3 here is CASSLPPGEQYF. The CDR3 DNA follows: TGTGCCAGCAGCTTACCCCCGGGCGAGCAGTACTTC.

The chain carries TRBV7-8 and TRBJ2-7, with 8 bases identical to TRBD2. V was clipped by 3 bases and J by 0 bases; unmatched bases: 7. CDR1 is SGHVS and CDR2 is FQNEAQ in the germline V gene. The CDR3 loop spans 16 amino acids. The CDR3 coding sequence is TGTGCCAGCAGCTTTCGTGCGGGGGGCCTCTCCTACGAGCAGTACTTC. Amino acids: CASSFRAGGLSYEQYF.

This chain uses TRBV27 with TRBJ1-5; TRBD1 might be the D (6 bases). CDR1 and CDR2 from the germline V gene are MNHEY and SMNVEV (reference sequence). The CDR3 extends over 14 amino acids. V was shortened by 5 bases and J by 4 bases, with 12 bases between the two germline ends. The CDR3, as DNA: TGTGCCAGCAGTATAGGACAGACTAATCAGCCCCAGCATTTT. This encodes CASSIGQTNQPQHF.

This clone appeared a single time. This chain connects TRBV5-4 to TRBJ2-7; TRBD1 aligns across 8 bases. The V segment lost 1 base and the J segment 4 bases; nucleotides outside the gene matches: 10. The CDR3 has 16 amino acids. CDR1 and CDR2 from the germline V gene are SGHNT and YYREEE (reference sequence). This CDR3 is CASSLSVRTGKYEQYF. In nucleotides, the CDR3 is TGTGCCAGCAGCTTGTCAGTCAGGACAGGGAAGTACGAGCAGTACTTC.

The chain employs TRBV7-6 and TRBJ2-7; maybe TRBD2 (5 bases). This CDR3 spans 13 amino acids. V dropped 6 bases and J dropped 3 bases, with 12 bases sitting between them. Germline V CDR1 and CDR2: SGHVS, FNYEAQ. CDR3 nucleotides: TGTGCCAGCAGACTAGGGTCCAACTACGAGCAGTACTTC. This translates into CASRLGSNYEQYF. Filled out from reference TRBV7-6 and TRBJ2-7, the complete variable domain reads GAGVSQSPRYKVTKRGQDVALRCDPISGHVSLYWYRQALGQGPEFLTYFNYEAQQDKSGLPNDRFSAERPEGSISTLTIQRTEQRDSAMYRCASRLGSNYEQYFGPGTRLTVT.